A selection of T cell receptor beta chains follows, all from one sample in a study of blood T cells in healthy people across ages. TCRdb independently ran MiXCR on the 5' RACE reads; one entry per CDR3 protein. The sample yields around 1.7 million distinct CDR3 sequences, roughly 28% seen once. The sequencing input was blood. Receptor source: a woman in her twenties or thirties in good health. CDR3s include the opening cysteine and the closing phenylalanine or tryptophan. D genes are given only for firm matches. Not all rows give a size; the values are once, few, many and, for expanded clones, a class.

J gene: TRBJ2-5; clone size: many; V gene: TRBV12-5; D gene: NA; CDR3 protein: CASGPAWRETQYF; CDR3 DNA: TGTGCTAGTGGCCCAGCCTGGAGGGAGACCCAGTACTTC
J gene: TRBJ2-7; clone size: NA; V gene: TRBV19; D gene: NA; CDR3 protein: CASRVRTEPGTYEQYF; CDR3 DNA: TGTGCCAGTAGGGTACGAACCGAACCGGGAACCTACGAGCAGTACTTC
J gene: TRBJ2-7; clone size: NA; V gene: TRBV7-2; D gene: NA; CDR3 protein: CASSLVQDGTYEQYF; CDR3 DNA: TGTGCCAGCAGCTTAGTTCAAGACGGGACCTACGAGCAGTACTTC
J gene: TRBJ1-5; clone size: NA; V gene: TRBV20-1; D gene: TRBD1; CDR3 protein: CSARVRGTGIQPQHF; CDR3 DNA: TGCAGTGCTAGAGTACGAGGGACAGGGATTCAGCCCCAGCATTTT
J gene: TRBJ1-5; clone size: NA; V gene: TRBV6-2/TRBV6-3; D gene: NA; CDR3 protein: CASSYSPRGYNQPQHF; CDR3 DNA: TGTGCCAGCAGTTACTCGCCCCGGGGCTACAATCAGCCCCAGCATTTT
J gene: TRBJ2-5; clone size: NA; V gene: TRBV27; D gene: TRBD2; CDR3 protein: CASSFNGGRETQYF; CDR3 DNA: TGTGCCAGCAGTTTCAATGGCGGGAGAGAGACCCAGTACTTC
J gene: TRBJ2-3; clone size: few; V gene: TRBV7-9; D gene: NA; CDR3 protein: CASSLGIGPTDTQYF; CDR3 DNA: TGTGCCAGCAGCTTAGGTATCGGCCCGACGGATACGCAGTATTTT
J gene: TRBJ2-4; clone size: few; V gene: TRBV12-3/TRBV12-4; D gene: TRBD1; CDR3 protein: CASSPSADREAKNIQYF; CDR3 DNA: TGTGCCAGCAGCCCTAGTGCGGACAGGGAAGCCAAAAACATTCAGTACTTC
J gene: TRBJ2-6; clone size: many; V gene: TRBV10-1; D gene: NA; CDR3 protein: CASSPGESGRGANVLTF; CDR3 DNA: TGCGCCAGCAGTCCTGGAGAGTCTGGACGAGGGGCCAACGTCCTGACTTTC
J gene: TRBJ2-3; clone size: NA; V gene: TRBV9; D gene: NA; CDR3 protein: CASSVDGTRRDTQYF; CDR3 DNA: TGTGCCAGCAGCGTAGATGGTACCAGACGGGATACGCAGTATTTT
J gene: TRBJ1-1; clone size: NA; V gene: TRBV30; D gene: NA; CDR3 protein: CAWSARVLNTEAFF; CDR3 DNA: TGTGCCTGGAGTGCCCGGGTCCTAAACACTGAAGCTTTCTTT
J gene: TRBJ2-5; clone size: few; V gene: TRBV2; D gene: TRBD2; CDR3 protein: CASSEQRGGKETQYF; CDR3 DNA: TGTGCCAGCAGTGAACAGCGGGGGGGGAAAGAGACCCAGTACTTC
J gene: TRBJ2-7; clone size: NA; V gene: TRBV12-3/TRBV12-4; D gene: TRBD1; CDR3 protein: CASGAGQGPYEQYF; CDR3 DNA: TGTGCCAGCGGGGCGGGACAGGGGCCCTACGAGCAGTACTTC
J gene: TRBJ2-1; clone size: NA; V gene: TRBV20-1; D gene: TRBD2; CDR3 protein: CSARTSRGGIEQFF; CDR3 DNA: TGCAGTGCTAGAACGTCCCGGGGGGGGATTGAGCAGTTCTTC
J gene: TRBJ2-1; clone size: few; V gene: TRBV20-1; D gene: TRBD1; CDR3 protein: CSALGGQGWIDEQFF; CDR3 DNA: TGCAGTGCTCTGGGGGGACAGGGGTGGATCGATGAGCAGTTCTTC
J gene: TRBJ2-7; clone size: few; V gene: TRBV27; D gene: NA; CDR3 protein: CASRPTGRHSYEQYF; CDR3 DNA: TGTGCCAGCAGACCTACTGGAAGGCACTCCTACGAGCAGTACTTC
J gene: TRBJ2-3; clone size: few; V gene: TRBV20-1; D gene: NA; CDR3 protein: CSARVQGTDTQYF; CDR3 DNA: TGCAGTGCTAGAGTACAGGGAACAGATACGCAGTATTTT
J gene: TRBJ2-6; clone size: NA; V gene: TRBV6-5; D gene: NA; CDR3 protein: CASSYGRHGSSGANVPTF; CDR3 DNA: TGTGCCAGCAGTTACGGGAGACACGGGTCCTCTGGGGCCAACGTCCCGACTTTC
J gene: TRBJ1-5; clone size: few; V gene: TRBV7-2; D gene: NA; CDR3 protein: CASSLDLSGTPQHF; CDR3 DNA: TGTGCCAGCAGCTTAGACTTATCAGGGACACCCCAGCATTTT
J gene: TRBJ2-7; clone size: few; V gene: TRBV6-2/TRBV6-3; D gene: NA; CDR3 protein: CASSYGTPDYEQYF; CDR3 DNA: TGTGCCAGCAGTTACGGGACACCAGACTACGAGCAGTACTTC
J gene: TRBJ2-7; clone size: many; V gene: TRBV5-1; D gene: NA; CDR3 protein: CASSLRVSPSAYEQYF; CDR3 DNA: TGCGCCAGCAGCTTAAGGGTCTCACCCTCAGCCTACGAGCAGTACTTC
J gene: TRBJ2-5; clone size: NA; V gene: TRBV2; D gene: TRBD2; CDR3 protein: CASSERGTSVTETQYF; CDR3 DNA: TGTGCCAGCAGTGAAAGAGGGACTAGCGTGACAGAGACCCAGTACTTC
J gene: TRBJ1-2; clone size: few; V gene: TRBV12-3/TRBV12-4; D gene: NA; CDR3 protein: CASSPTGNEGYTF; CDR3 DNA: TGTGCCAGCAGCCCCACAGGGAATGAGGGCTACACCTTC
J gene: TRBJ2-3; clone size: NA; V gene: TRBV30; D gene: TRBD2; CDR3 protein: CAWSGSSGRLDTQYF; CDR3 DNA: TGTGCCTGGAGTGGGTCTAGCGGGAGATTAGATACGCAGTATTTT
J gene: TRBJ2-7; clone size: many; V gene: TRBV12-3/TRBV12-4; D gene: TRBD2; CDR3 protein: CASSRTSGRMGSYEQYF; CDR3 DNA: TGTGCCAGCAGTCGTACTAGCGGGAGAATGGGGTCCTACGAGCAGTACTTC
J gene: TRBJ2-1; clone size: NA; V gene: TRBV5-1; D gene: TRBD2; CDR3 protein: CASSLATGTSGYNEQFF; CDR3 DNA: TGCGCCAGCAGCTTGGCCACCGGGACTAGCGGATACAATGAGCAGTTCTTC
J gene: TRBJ2-1; clone size: NA; V gene: TRBV3-1; D gene: TRBD2; CDR3 protein: CASSQLLSGAGEHEQFF; CDR3 DNA: TGTGCCAGCAGCCAATTGTTATCCGGAGCGGGAGAACATGAGCAGTTCTTC
J gene: TRBJ2-1; clone size: few; V gene: TRBV27; D gene: TRBD2; CDR3 protein: CASGGTSRAEQFF; CDR3 DNA: TGTGCCAGCGGGGGGACTAGCCGTGCTGAGCAGTTCTTC
J gene: TRBJ2-7; clone size: many; V gene: TRBV28; D gene: NA; CDR3 protein: CASMKNPGSYEQYF; CDR3 DNA: TGTGCCAGCATGAAAAACCCGGGCTCCTACGAGCAGTACTTC